This passage covers 21 T cell receptor beta chains from one sample sequenced in a study of T cell repertoires in cytomegalovirus infection. From the reads, TCRdb called clonotypes with MiXCR, one entry per CDR3 protein. Here the sample spans a few hundred thousand distinct CDR3 sequences, about 25% being singletons. Sequencing was performed on PBMCs. These receptors all come from a human donor in good health (CMV status not recorded). Some clones in this sample may be carry-over from other donors' samples.

The chain couples TRBV7-6 to TRBJ1-3; 7 nucleotides align to TRBD1. CDR1 is SGHVS, CDR2 FNYEAQ, per germline. Unmatched junction bases numbered 8, after V lost 0 bases and J lost 0 bases. CDR3 size: 18 residues. CDR3 DNA: TGTGCCAGCAGCTTAGCCTTACCGGGACAGAGCTCTGGAAACACCATATATTTT. Protein sequence: CASSLALPGQSSGNTIYF.

At least ten counts were recorded for this clonotype. The gene calls are TRBV7-2 and TRBJ1-1; D may be TRBD1 (5 bases). Trimming removed 7 bases from V and 4 bases from J, with 16 bases in between. CDR3 length: 14 residues. Germline V gene lookup returns CDR1 SGHTA and CDR2 FQGNSA. The CDR3 reads CASTFGGGSTEAFF. The CDR3 bases are TGTGCCAGCACCTTTGGGGGAGGGAGCACTGAAGCTTTCTTT.

The table lists this clonotype with many counts. The genes are TRBV7-2 and TRBJ2-7, with D uncertain. V was pared by 1 base and J by 3 bases, with 19 bases between. Germline V lookup: CDR1 SGHTA, CDR2 FQGNSA. The CDR3 contains 17 residues. The CDR3, as DNA: TGTGCCAGCAGCTTAGAAGTCGGCAACCCCTTACACTACGAGCAGTACTTC. Protein sequence: CASSLEVGNPLHYEQYF.

In its sample, this clonotype was seen a few times. V usage is TRBV28 and J usage is TRBJ1-1, with D uncertain. CDR1 and CDR2 (germline): MDHEN, SYDVKM. Trimming left V 2 bases short and J 7 bases short, with 8 bases between. The CDR3 is 12 residues long. CDR3 loop: CASSLVTSEAFF. DNA for the CDR3: TGTGCCAGCAGTTTAGTAACAAGTGAAGCTTTCTTT.

This clonotype was counted many times. The J gene is TRBJ1-5, the V gene TRBV7-2; the D gene is possibly TRBD1 (6 bases). The germline CDR1 and CDR2 sequences are SGHTA and FQGNSA. The CDR3 sequence is 16 residues long. V lost 1 base, J lost 5 bases, and 15 bases lay in between. This chain's CDR3 is CASSLGWGRSDQPQHF. The CDR3 DNA sequence: TGTGCCAGCAGCTTAGGTTGGGGGCGTTCGGATCAGCCCCAGCATTTT.

The chain recombines TRBV5-6 with TRBJ2-1; 7 nucleotides line up with TRBD2. J gave up 9 bases and V 0 bases, and 9 bases lay outside the gene matches. Germline lookup yields CDR1 SGHDT and CDR2 YYEEEE. The CDR3 runs to 15 residues. CDR3 coding DNA: TGTGCCAGCAGCTTGGCTTCTAGCGGCAGAGGTGAGCAGTTCTTC. It is translated as CASSLASSGRGEQFF.

The CDR3 reads CSASGQGGTDTQYF. CDR3 nucleotides: TGCAGTGCTAGTGGACAGGGAGGGACAGATACGCAGTATTTT. The rearrangement links TRBV20-1 to TRBJ2-3; weak D call: TRBD1 (8 bases). This CDR3 is built from 14 residues. The germline CDR1 and CDR2 sequences are DFQATT and SNEGSKA (reference sequence). V was pared by 3 bases and J by 3 bases, with 13 bases between.

V gene TRBV12-3 or TRBV12-4 combines with J gene TRBJ1-5; D is possibly TRBD1 (6 bases). The CDR3 contains 13 residues. V was shortened by 5 bases and J by 4 bases, with 9 bases between the two germline ends. CDR3 loop: CASSGQINQPQHF. In DNA form, the CDR3 reads TGTGCCAGCAGTGGACAGATAAATCAGCCCCAGCATTTT.

The CDR3 here is CASSQNPSGRDNEQFF. CDR3 DNA sequence: TGCGCCAGCAGCCAAAACCCTAGCGGGAGAGACAATGAGCAGTTCTTC. V gene TRBV4-1 combines with J gene TRBJ2-1, with TRBD2 identical over 10 bases. This CDR3 comprises 16 residues. From germline, CDR1 is MGHRA and CDR2 YSYEKL. V lost 2 bases, J lost 5 bases, and 6 bases stayed unmatched.

The sample holds a few counts of this clonotype. V is TRBV7-2 and J is TRBJ1-4, with D unresolved. Trimming took 5 bases from V and 6 from J, leaving 16 bases between them. The germline gives CDR1 SGHTA, CDR2 FQGNSA. The CDR3 has 15 residues. The CDR3 sequence: CASSTRPLRDEKLFF. The DNA of the CDR3 is TGTGCCAGCAGCACCAGACCGCTACGGGATGAAAAACTGTTTTTT.

This chain connects TRBV12-3 or TRBV12-4 to TRBJ1-1, with 10 bases fitting TRBD1. The length of the CDR3 is 13 residues. Unmatched junction bases numbered 3, after V lost 6 bases and J lost 5 bases. In DNA form, the CDR3 reads TGTGCCAGCAGCGGACAGGGGGTAACTGAAGCTTTCTTT. It yields the protein CASSGQGVTEAFF.

CDR3 protein: CASSMGQMREKLFF. Written as DNA, the CDR3 is TGTGCCAGTAGTATGGGACAAATGCGTGAAAAACTGTTTTTT. This chain connects TRBV19 to TRBJ1-4, with D possibly being TRBD1 (6 bases). The length of the CDR3 is 14 residues. From germline, CDR1 is LNHDA and CDR2 SQIVND (reference sequence). V was trimmed by 3 bases and J by 7 bases, leaving 12 bases between them.

The chain couples TRBV18 to TRBJ2-5; no clear D gene. Trimming removed 2 bases from V and 1 base from J, with 11 bases in between. There are 15 residues in the CDR3. The germline CDR1 and CDR2 sequences are KGHSH and LQKENI. The CDR3 DNA reads TGTGCCAGCTCACCAATATCCGGGCTCCAAGAGACCCAGTACTTC. Its translation: CASSPISGLQETQYF. Supplemented by reference TRBV18 and TRBJ2-5, the full variable domain reads NAGVMQNPRHLVRRRGQEARLRCSPMKGHSHVYWYRQLPEEGLKFMVYLQKENIIDESGMPKERFSAEFPKEGPSILRIQQVVRGDSAAYFCASSPISGLQETQYFGPGTRLLVL.

This clonotype has just a few counts. The V and J genes are TRBV7-2 and TRBJ2-7; D may be TRBD1 or TRBD2 (5 bases each). Trimming removed 4 bases from V and 1 base from J, with 17 bases in between. This CDR3 is built from 16 residues. Germline V gene sequence: CDR1 SGHTA, CDR2 FQGNSA. CDR3 in DNA: TGTGCCAGCAGCTGGGACCGACCGGAGTGGTCCTACGAGCAGTACTTC. Its protein is CASSWDRPEWSYEQYF.

This clonotype was observed a handful of times. This chain uses TRBV6-1 with TRBJ2-6, with 11 positions matching TRBD1. Trimming removed 5 bases from V and 3 bases from J; junction bases left unmatched: 15. Germline-derived CDR1 and CDR2 are MNHNS and SASEGT. The CDR3 length is 20 residues. CDR3 protein: CASSREEEPGQGDGANVLTF. In DNA, the CDR3 is TGTGCCAGCAGTCGAGAGGAGGAACCGGGACAGGGGGATGGGGCCAACGTCCTGACTTTC.

In this sample, this clonotype turned up a few times. The genes are TRBV12-3 or TRBV12-4 and TRBJ1-1; possible D gene TRBD1, 6 bases. Deletions cut 8 bases from V and 0 bases from J, with 7 bases between. This CDR3 is built from 12 residues. This CDR3 reads CASDRMNTEAFF. The CDR3 coding sequence is TGTGCCAGCGACAGGATGAACACTGAAGCTTTCTTT.

CDR3 DNA: TGTGCCAGTAAAGGTCTTGACTCTTACAATGAGCAGTTCTTC. Amino acid sequence: CASKGLDSYNEQFF. V usage is TRBV19 and J usage is TRBJ2-1; D is ambiguous. CDR1 is LNHDA, CDR2 SQIVND, per germline (reference sequence). The CDR3 loop spans 14 amino acids. V was trimmed by 7 bases and J by 4 bases, leaving 14 bases between them.

This chain's CDR3 is CASSLIGQGSHNEQFF. Here the CDR3 DNA reads TGTGCCAGCAGCTTAATTGGACAGGGTAGCCACAATGAGCAGTTCTTC. The chain is built from TRBV7-2 and TRBJ2-1, with TRBD1 matching over 8 bases. The CDR3 sequence is 16 residues long. The trim removed 2 bases at V and 5 bases at J, leaving 8 bases unmatched. The germline V gene encodes CDR1 SGHTA and CDR2 FQGNSA. The complete variable domain, with remaining parts taken from reference TRBV7-2 and TRBJ2-1, reads GAGVSQSPSNKVTEKGKDVELRCDPISGHTALYWYRQSLGQGLEFLIYFQGNSAPDKSGLPSDRFSAERTGGSVSTLTIQRTQQEDSAVYLCASSLIGQGSHNEQFFGPGTRLTVL.

Written as DNA, the CDR3 is TGTGCCAGCAGCCATGTGGACAAGAGCTCCTACGAGCAGTACGTC. This encodes CASSHVDKSSYEQYV. V is TRBV14 and J is TRBJ2-7; perhaps TRBD1 as D (5 bases). The CDR3 is made up of 15 amino acids. From germline, CDR1 is SGHDN and CDR2 FVKESK. The V and J ends lost 3 bases and 0 bases respectively, with 12 bases between them.

The V and J genes are TRBV12-3 or TRBV12-4 and TRBJ2-1, with 13 bases aligning to TRBD2. The trim removed 4 bases at V and 8 bases at J, leaving 5 bases unmatched. CDR3 length: 15 residues. The CDR3 bases are TGTGCCAGCAGTTCTACTAGCGGGAGGGCCCATGAGCAGTTCTTC. It encodes CASSSTSGRAHEQFF.

The chain carries TRBV6-6 and TRBJ2-5; D might be TRBD1 or TRBD2, each matching 5 bases. The germline CDR1 and CDR2 sequences are MNHNY and SVGAGI (reference sequence). The V gene lost 7 bases and the J gene lost 5 bases, with 11 bases spanning the gap. The CDR3 totals 12 residues. The CDR3 coding sequence is TGTGCCAGCAAGGATGAGGGGGAGACCCAGTACTTC. Translation gives CASKDEGETQYF.